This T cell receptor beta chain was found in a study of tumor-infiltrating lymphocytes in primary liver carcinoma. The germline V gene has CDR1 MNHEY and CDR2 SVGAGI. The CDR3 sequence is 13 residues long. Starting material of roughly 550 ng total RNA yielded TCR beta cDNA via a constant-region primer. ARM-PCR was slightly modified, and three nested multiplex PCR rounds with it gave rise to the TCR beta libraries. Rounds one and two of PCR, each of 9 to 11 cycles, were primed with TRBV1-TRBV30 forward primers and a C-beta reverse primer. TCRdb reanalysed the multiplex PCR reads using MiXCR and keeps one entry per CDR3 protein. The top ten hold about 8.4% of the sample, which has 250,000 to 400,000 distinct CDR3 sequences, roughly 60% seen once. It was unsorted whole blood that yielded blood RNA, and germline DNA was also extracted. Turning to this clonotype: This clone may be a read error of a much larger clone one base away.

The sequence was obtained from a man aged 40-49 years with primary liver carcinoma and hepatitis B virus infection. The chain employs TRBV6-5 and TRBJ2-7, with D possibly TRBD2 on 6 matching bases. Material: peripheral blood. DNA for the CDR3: TGTGCCGGCAGTTACGCGGGGAAGTCCGAGCAGTACTTC. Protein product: CAGSYAGKSEQYF.